These 12 T cell receptor beta chains share one sample of origin, sequenced in a study of blood T cell repertoires in COVID-19. Libraries were prepared by immunoSEQ multiplex PCR; TCRdb keeps only in-frame clonotypes and omits some of them. The table shows some 16,000 clones, with around 84% occurring only once. Sequencing used peripheral blood. All receptors come from a human donor in a cohort sampled during active COVID-19.

The rearrangement uses TRBV2 and TRBJ2-5; D perhaps matches TRBD1 (6 bases). This CDR3 has 13 residues. CDR1 and CDR2 from the germline V gene are SNHLY and FYNNEI. The V end was cut by 7 bases, the J end by 2 bases, with 11 bases between. In DNA form, the CDR3 reads TGTGCCAGCAATCAGGGGATACAAGAGACCCAGTACTTC. It encodes CASNQGIQETQYF.

The genes are TRBV18 and TRBJ2-4; TRBD1 is a possible D gene (6 bases). The CDR3 covers 14 residues. Germline V gives CDR1 KGHSH, CDR2 LQKENI. V was clipped by 3 bases and J by 5 bases, with 11 bases between them. CDR3 region: CASSPGAGENIQYF. CDR3 DNA sequence: TGTGCCAGCTCACCGGGGGCAGGGGAAAACATTCAGTACTTC.

The gene calls are TRBV11-2 and TRBJ2-1; 8 bases align to TRBD2. The V gene's germline CDR1 is SGHAT and CDR2 FQNNGV. V lost 5 bases, J lost 6 bases, and 12 bases stayed unmatched. This CDR3 region has 16 residues. The CDR3: CASSPQGALAGNEQFF. In nucleotides, the CDR3 is TGTGCCAGCAGCCCGCAAGGGGCTCTAGCGGGCAATGAGCAGTTCTTC.

Written as DNA, the CDR3 is TGTGCCAGCAGCTTGGGGCTGGCAACTAATGAAAAACTGTTTTTT. Encoded protein: CASSLGLATNEKLFF. This sequence joins TRBV5-8 and TRBJ1-4; D gene uncertain. The CDR3 loop spans 15 amino acids. Deletions cut 0 bases from V and 0 bases from J, with 6 bases between. Germline lookup yields CDR1 SGHTS and CDR2 YDEGEE.

The chain recombines TRBV6-2 or TRBV6-3 with TRBJ2-7; the D gene is possibly TRBD2 (7 bases). V was cut by 4 bases and J by 4 bases, with 14 bases left in between. The germline V gene has CDR1 MNHEY and CDR2 SVGEGT. This CDR3 comprises 14 residues. The CDR3 region is CASSFGRGAYEQYF. The DNA of the CDR3 is TGTGCCAGCAGTTTCGGCCGGGGGGCTTACGAGCAGTACTTC.

The count of this clone is one. The chain recombines TRBV11-1 with TRBJ2-7; a possible D gene is TRBD1 (6 bases). Germline V gives CDR1 SGHAT, CDR2 FQDESV (reference sequence). V dropped 5 bases and J dropped 3 bases, with 20 bases sitting between them. The CDR3 loop spans 16 amino acids. This CDR3 is CASSPTPTGFFYEQYF. In nucleotides, the CDR3 is TGTGCCAGCAGCCCGACTCCGACAGGCTTTTTCTACGAGCAGTACTTC.

The sample holds one count of this clone. The chain uses TRBV6-4 and TRBJ2-1, with 16 bases aligning to TRBD2. CDR3 length: 18 amino acids. Per the germline V gene, CDR1 is MRHNA and CDR2 is SNTAGT. V lost 0 bases, J lost 6 bases, and 5 bases stayed unmatched. The CDR3 reads CASSDSGTSGGAINEQFF. The DNA of the CDR3 is TGTGCCAGCAGTGACTCCGGGACTAGCGGGGGGGCGATCAATGAGCAGTTCTTC.

This chain connects TRBV15 to TRBJ2-2; 7 nucleotides line up with TRBD2. The CDR3 runs 17 residues. With 1 base clipped from V and 0 bases from J, the junction kept 5 bases outside the gene matches. Germline CDR1 reads LNHNV; CDR2 reads YYDKDF (reference sequence). The CDR3 loop is CATSRGPGGTNTGELFF. DNA for the CDR3: TGTGCCACCAGCAGAGGACCGGGGGGAACGAACACCGGGGAGCTGTTTTTT.

V usage is TRBV7-2 and J usage is TRBJ1-6; tentative D call: TRBD1 (5 bases). Germline V CDR1 and CDR2: SGHTA, FQGNSA. Trimming pared 1 base from V and 5 bases from J, leaving 18 bases between. The CDR3 covers 18 residues. DNA of the CDR3: TGTGCCAGCAGCTTAGGAGGCCGGGGGAGGGCCCATAATTCACCCCTCCACTTT. Translating gives CASSLGGRGRAHNSPLHF.

The chain joins TRBV16 to TRBJ1-1; D call uncertain. The CDR3 is 15 amino acids. Germline V gives CDR1 KGHSY, CDR2 FQNENV. Trimming cost V 1 base and J 1 base, with 10 bases left between them. CDR3 sequence reads: CASSQWNSPNTEAFF. The DNA of the CDR3 is TGTGCCAGCAGCCAATGGAACAGTCCGAACACTGAAGCTTTCTTT.

The CDR3 spells CASSLEDTANTGELFF. Written as DNA, the CDR3 is TGTGCCAGCAGCTTAGAGGACACTGCAAACACCGGGGAGCTGTTTTTT. The rearrangement uses TRBV11-3 and TRBJ2-2, with D possibly matching TRBD1 (5 bases). Germline values: CDR1 SGHNT, CDR2 YENEEA. Trimming pared 0 bases from V and 2 bases from J, leaving 10 bases between. This CDR3 spans 16 amino acids.

The V and J genes are TRBV6-5 and TRBJ1-6; 8 positions agree with TRBD1. This CDR3 is 13 amino acids long. The germline V gene encodes CDR1 MNHEY and CDR2 SVGAGI. Germline trimming cut 8 bases from V and 6 bases from J; bases unmatched to any gene: 3. CDR3 amino acids: CASQQGGNSPLHF. DNA for the CDR3: TGTGCCAGCCAACAGGGGGGTAATTCACCCCTCCACTTT.